The T cell receptor (beta chain) under discussion was sequenced for a study of CD8 T cells in ankylosing spondylitis. TCRdb re-called the 5' RACE reads with MiXCR, one entry per CDR3 protein. The sample shows some 200,000 distinct CDR3 sequences, over 10% of them seen only once. Broader study findings: Significantly higher representation of disease-linked clones was reported for matched ankylosing spondylitis synovial fluid. Ankylosing spondylitis blood seemed to carry a telltale TCR beta motif made of fewer than ten highly homologous variants.

The CDR3 has 13 amino acids. Looked up from germline, CDR1 is SQVTM and CDR2 is ANQGSEA. Trimming shortened V by 4 bases and J by 6 bases, and 16 bases separated the two germline ends. This clonotype was detected only a few times. What it binds is unknown. This receptor was obtained from a male donor with ankylosing spondylitis or in good health (not recorded which). Sequenced material: blood, either unsorted or a sorted T cell fraction (not recorded which). This chain joins TRBV29-1 and TRBJ2-7; perhaps TRBD1 as D (6 bases). CDR3 loop: CSVGSGVRGEQYF. DNA of the CDR3: TGCAGCGTTGGGTCAGGGGTTCGGGGCGAGCAGTACTTC.